Detailed here is one TCR beta chain. The data stem from a study of T cell changes during pregnancy in multiple sclerosis. Clones were read by immunoSEQ multiplex PCR, and TCRdb kept only the in-frame ones, dropping some. Found here are around 71,000 clones, about 91% of them singletons; the top ten hold roughly 1.6%. Germline V CDR1 and CDR2: SEHNR, FQNEAQ (reference sequence). Trimming cost V 1 base and J 9 bases, with 4 bases left between them. The CDR3 runs to 11 residues. The TCR was taken from a female donor with multiple sclerosis, enrolled in a pregnancy study. The rearrangement links TRBV7-9 to TRBJ2-1; D is unresolved. Source: peripheral blood, taken after pregnancy. The CDR3 DNA reads as TGTGCCAGCAGCTTAGGGAGTGAGCAGTTCTTC. Its protein product is CASSLGSEQFF.